In this sample, the clone carrying this TCR beta chain turned up many times. These data belong to a study of regulatory T cells in long-lasting Graves disease. Time point in this sample: newly diagnosed GD, antithyroid drugs for less than 3 months. Extracted RNA from PBMCs served as the source of the TCR library. Building the TCR beta libraries relied on iRepertoire HTBI primers, and CDR3 regions underwent Arm-PCR. Each CDR3 protein gets one entry after TCRdb re-called the multiplex PCR reads with MiXCR. The sample records under 250,000 distinct CDR3 sequences, around 20% being singletons. This CDR3 is built from 13 residues. The trim removed 8 bases at V and 8 bases at J, leaving 7 bases unmatched. Germline assignment: CDR1 SEHNR and CDR2 FQNEAQ (reference sequence).

This clonotype was obtained from a female donor with Graves disease. The rearrangement links TRBV7-9 to TRBJ1-4; TRBD1 aligns across 8 bases. Sequenced here: peripheral blood mononuclear cells (PBMCs), sampled at new diagnosis, from a patient treated with antithyroid drugs. This chain's CDR3 is CASGDRGLEKLFF. CDR3 DNA sequence: TGTGCCAGCGGCGACAGGGGATTGGAAAAACTGTTTTTT. Using reference TRBV7-9 and TRBJ1-4 for the parts outside the CDR3, the full variable domain is DTGVSQNPRHKITKRGQNVTFRCDPISEHNRLYWYRQTLGQGPEFLTYFQNEAQLEKSRLLSDRFSAERPKGSFSTLEIQRTEQGDSAMYLCASGDRGLEKLFFGSGTQLSVL.